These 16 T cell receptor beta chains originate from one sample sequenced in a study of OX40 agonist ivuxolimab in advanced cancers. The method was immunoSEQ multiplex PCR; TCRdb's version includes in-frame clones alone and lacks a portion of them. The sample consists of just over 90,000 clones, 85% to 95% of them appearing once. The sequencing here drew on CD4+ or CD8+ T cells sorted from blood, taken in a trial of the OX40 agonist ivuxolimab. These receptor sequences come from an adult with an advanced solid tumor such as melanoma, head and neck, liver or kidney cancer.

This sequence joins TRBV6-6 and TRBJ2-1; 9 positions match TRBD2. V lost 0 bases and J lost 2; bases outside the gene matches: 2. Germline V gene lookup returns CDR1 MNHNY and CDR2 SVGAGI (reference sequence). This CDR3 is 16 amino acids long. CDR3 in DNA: TGTGCCAGCAGTTACTCGGCGGGGGGGCCCTACAATGAGCAGTTCTTC. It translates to CASSYSAGGPYNEQFF.

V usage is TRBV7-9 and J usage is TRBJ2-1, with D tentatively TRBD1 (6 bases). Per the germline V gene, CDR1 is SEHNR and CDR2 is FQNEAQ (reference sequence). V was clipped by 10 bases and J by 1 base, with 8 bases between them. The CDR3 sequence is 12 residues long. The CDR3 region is CATTGSYNEQFF. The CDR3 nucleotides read TGTGCCACCACAGGGTCCTACAATGAGCAGTTCTTC.

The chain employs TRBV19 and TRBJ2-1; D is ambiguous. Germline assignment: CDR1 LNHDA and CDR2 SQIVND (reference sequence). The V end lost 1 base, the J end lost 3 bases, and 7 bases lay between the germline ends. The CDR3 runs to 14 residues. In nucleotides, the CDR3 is TGTGCCAGTAGTATAGGACGGAGCTACAATGAGCAGTTCTTC. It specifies CASSIGRSYNEQFF.

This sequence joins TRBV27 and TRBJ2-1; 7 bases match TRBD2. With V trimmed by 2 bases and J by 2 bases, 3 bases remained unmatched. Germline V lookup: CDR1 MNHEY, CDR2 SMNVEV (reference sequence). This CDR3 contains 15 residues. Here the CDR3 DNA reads TGTGCCAGCAGTTTAGAGAGCGGGACCTACAATGAGCAGTTCTTC. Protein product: CASSLESGTYNEQFF.

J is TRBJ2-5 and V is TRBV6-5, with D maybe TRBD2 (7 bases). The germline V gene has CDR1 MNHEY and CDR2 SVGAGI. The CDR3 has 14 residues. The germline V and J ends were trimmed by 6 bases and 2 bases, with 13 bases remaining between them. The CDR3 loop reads CASSSGTPQETQYF. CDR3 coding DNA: TGTGCCAGCAGCAGCGGGACACCTCAAGAGACCCAGTACTTC.

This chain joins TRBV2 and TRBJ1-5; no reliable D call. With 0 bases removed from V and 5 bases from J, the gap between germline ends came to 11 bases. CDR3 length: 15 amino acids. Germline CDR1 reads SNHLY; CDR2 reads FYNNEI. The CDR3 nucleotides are TGTGCCAGCAGTGAAGCGAACTCGGGGTATCAGCCCCAGCATTTT. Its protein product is CASSEANSGYQPQHF.

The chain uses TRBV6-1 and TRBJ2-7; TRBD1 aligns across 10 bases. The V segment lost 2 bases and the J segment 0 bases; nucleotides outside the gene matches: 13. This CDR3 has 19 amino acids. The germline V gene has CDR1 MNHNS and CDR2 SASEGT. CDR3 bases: TGTGCCAGCAGTGAAATGCGTCGAATTAGGACAGGGGGCTCCTACGAGCAGTACTTC. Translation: CASSEMRRIRTGGSYEQYF.

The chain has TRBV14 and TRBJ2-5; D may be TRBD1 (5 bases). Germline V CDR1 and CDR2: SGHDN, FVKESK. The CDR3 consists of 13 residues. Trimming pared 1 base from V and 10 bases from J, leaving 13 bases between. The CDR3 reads CASSQGGRVDQYF. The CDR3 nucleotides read TGTGCCAGCAGCCAAGGAGGCAGGGTTGACCAGTACTTC.

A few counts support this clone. The CDR3 DNA sequence: TGTGCCAGCAGGCCTGACAGGCCAAGATCACCCCTCCACTTT. Translation: CASRPDRPRSPLHF. The genes are TRBV2 and TRBJ1-6; a weak D match, TRBD1 (6 bases). Germline values: CDR1 SNHLY, CDR2 FYNNEI. Trimming stripped 6 bases from V and 10 bases from J, with 16 bases between. The CDR3 extends over 14 amino acids.

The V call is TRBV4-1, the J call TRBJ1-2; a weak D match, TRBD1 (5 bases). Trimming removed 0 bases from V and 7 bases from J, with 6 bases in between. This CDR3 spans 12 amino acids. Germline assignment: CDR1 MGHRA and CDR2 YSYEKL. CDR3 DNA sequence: TGCGCCAGCAGCCAAGATGGGGCTGGCTACACCTTC. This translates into CASSQDGAGYTF.

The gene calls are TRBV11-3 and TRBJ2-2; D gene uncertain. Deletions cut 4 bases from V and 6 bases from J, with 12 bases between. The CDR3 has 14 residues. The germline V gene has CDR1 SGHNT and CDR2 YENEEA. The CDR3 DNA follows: TGTGCCAGCAGCTCCTTAGGGTTCCCCGGGGAGCTGTTTTTT. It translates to CASSSLGFPGELFF. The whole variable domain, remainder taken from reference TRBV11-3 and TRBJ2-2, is EAGVVQSPRYKIIEKKQPVAFWCNPISGHNTLYWYLQNLGQGPELLIRYENEEAVDDSQLPKDRFSAERLKGVDSTLKIQPAELGDSAVYLCASSSLGFPGELFFGEGSRLTVL.

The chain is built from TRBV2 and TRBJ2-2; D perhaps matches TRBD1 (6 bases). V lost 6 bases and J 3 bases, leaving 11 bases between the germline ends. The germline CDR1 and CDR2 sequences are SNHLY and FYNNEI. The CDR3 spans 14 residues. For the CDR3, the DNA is TGTGCCAGCAGAACAGGGACGGACACCGGGGAGCTGTTTTTT. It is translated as CASRTGTDTGELFF.

CDR3 in amino acids: CSVAGNGYTF. The DNA for the CDR3 is TGCAGCGTTGCCGGGAACGGCTACACCTTC. The chain joins TRBV29-1 to TRBJ1-2; D unclear. V lost 4 bases to trimming and J lost 8 bases, with 8 bases between them. From germline, CDR1 is SQVTM and CDR2 ANQGSEA. The CDR3 totals 10 residues.

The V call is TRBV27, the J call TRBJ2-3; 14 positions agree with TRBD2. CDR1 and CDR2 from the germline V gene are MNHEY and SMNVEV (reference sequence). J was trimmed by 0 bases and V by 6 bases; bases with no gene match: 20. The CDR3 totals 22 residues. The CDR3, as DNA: TGTGCCAGCAGCCGGTTACAGGGGACTAGCGGGAGTGAAGCCCCTAGCACAGATACGCAGTATTTT. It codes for CASSRLQGTSGSEAPSTDTQYF.

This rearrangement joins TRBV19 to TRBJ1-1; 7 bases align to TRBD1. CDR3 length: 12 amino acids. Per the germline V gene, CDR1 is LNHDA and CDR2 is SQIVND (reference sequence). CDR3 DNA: TGTGCTACGACAGGGACGAACACTGAAGCTTTCTTT. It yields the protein CATTGTNTEAFF.

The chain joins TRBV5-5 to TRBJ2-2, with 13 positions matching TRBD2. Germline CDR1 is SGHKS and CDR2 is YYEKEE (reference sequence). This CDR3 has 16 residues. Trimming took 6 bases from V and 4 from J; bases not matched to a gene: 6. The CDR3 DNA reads TGTGCCAGCATCCCCGGACTAGCGGGGGTCACCGGGGAGCTGTTTTTT. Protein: CASIPGLAGVTGELFF.